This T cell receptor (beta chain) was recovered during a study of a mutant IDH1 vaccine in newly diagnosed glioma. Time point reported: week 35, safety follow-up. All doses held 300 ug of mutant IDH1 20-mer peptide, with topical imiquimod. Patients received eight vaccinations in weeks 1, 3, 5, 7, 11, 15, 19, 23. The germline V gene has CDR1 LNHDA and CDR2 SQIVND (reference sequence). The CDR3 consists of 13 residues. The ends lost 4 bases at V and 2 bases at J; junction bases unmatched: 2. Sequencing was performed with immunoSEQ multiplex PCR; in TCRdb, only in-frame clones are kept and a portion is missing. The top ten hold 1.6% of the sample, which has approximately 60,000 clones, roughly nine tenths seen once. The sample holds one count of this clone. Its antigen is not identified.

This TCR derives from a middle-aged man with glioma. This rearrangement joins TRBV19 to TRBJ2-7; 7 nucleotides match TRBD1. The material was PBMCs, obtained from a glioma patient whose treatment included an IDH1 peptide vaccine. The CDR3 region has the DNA TGTGCCAGTAGTAGGGGACAGACCTACGAGCAGTACTTC. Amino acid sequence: CASSRGQTYEQYF.